Given below is one T cell receptor (beta chain) in context. Described treatment: approximately 18 received Ad26.COV2.S at low or high dose, single or two shots; 5 received placebo; per-sample allocation not given. Samples were taken on day 63 after the first vaccine or placebo injection. TCRdb's table, derived via immunoSEQ multiplex PCR, lists solely in-frame clones and lacks some. The sample lists 350,000 to 550,000 clones, 75% to 90% occurring once. The data stem from a study of Ad26.COV2.S vaccination and SARS-CoV-2 variants. With 2 bases removed from V and 4 bases from J, the gap between germline ends came to 8 bases. From germline, CDR1 is MNHEY and CDR2 SVGEGT. This CDR3 region has 13 residues.

This TCR was recovered from a person between 18 and 59 years old who received the Ad26.COV2.S COVID-19 vaccine or a placebo. The material sequenced was peripheral blood, taken in a trial of Ad26.COV2.S vaccine versus placebo. The chain recombines TRBV6-2 or TRBV6-3 with TRBJ1-1, with D unresolved. The CDR3 loop is CASSYGIGTEAFF. The CDR3 DNA reads as TGTGCCAGCAGTTACGGGATCGGCACTGAAGCTTTCTTT.